This is a list of T cell receptor beta chains from one sample in a study of cytotoxic CD8 clonotypes in ibrutinib-treated CLL. Clones were read by immunoSEQ multiplex PCR, and TCRdb kept only the in-frame ones, dropping some. The data contain about 140,000 clones, about three quarters of them seen just once; the ten biggest clones take up about 5%. Sample: PBMCs, taken after 24 months of ibrutinib treatment. Every receptor here comes from a human donor with chronic lymphocytic leukemia. Each CDR3 is given with its conserved first and last residue. D genes are given only for firm matches. Size tells how often a clone was seen (once, few, many) or the class of an expanded clone, and some rows leave it out.

j_gene,abundance,d_gene,v_gene,CDR3aa,CDR3nt
TRBJ1-5,few,NA,TRBV7-9,CASSLGASSGNQPQHF,TGTGCCAGCAGCTTAGGGGCGTCTTCGGGCAATCAGCCCCAGCATTTT
TRBJ2-5,NA,TRBD2,TRBV11-3,CASSPGLAGANQETQYF,TGTGCCAGCAGCCCCGGACTAGCGGGGGCTAACCAAGAGACCCAGTACTTC
TRBJ2-3,NA,NA,TRBV9,CASSGRVVSTDTQYF,TGTGCCAGCAGCGGCAGGGTTGTCAGCACAGATACGCAGTATTTT
TRBJ2-5,NA,TRBD1,TRBV7-9,CASSLGQGKETQYF,TGTGCCAGCAGCTTAGGACAGGGGAAAGAGACCCAGTACTTC
TRBJ2-5,NA,TRBD2,TRBV5-8,CASSLEGGGRRETQYF,TGTGCCAGCAGCTTGGAGGGCGGGGGAAGGAGAGAGACCCAGTACTTC
TRBJ1-6,NA,NA,TRBV9,CASSAPSGPGNSPLHF,TGTGCCAGCAGCGCTCCCTCAGGGCCGGGGAATTCACCCCTCCACTTT
TRBJ2-2,NA,TRBD2,TRBV28,CASSPGGGNTGELFF,TGTGCCAGCAGTCCCGGGGGGGGAAACACCGGGGAGCTGTTTTTT
TRBJ1-5,few,NA,TRBV5-1,CASSVQPNQPQHF,TGCGCCAGCAGTGTGCAGCCCAATCAGCCCCAGCATTTT
TRBJ1-2,few,NA,TRBV10-3,CAIRRGGADYGYTF,TGTGCCATCAGGCGGGGAGGTGCGGACTATGGCTACACCTTC
TRBJ2-3,NA,TRBD2,TRBV7-3,CASSARASGVGGTDTQYF,TGTGCCAGCAGCGCCCGGGCTAGCGGGGTTGGGGGCACAGATACGCAGTATTTT
TRBJ2-2,NA,TRBD1,TRBV2,CASRAQGTNTGELFF,TGTGCCAGCAGGGCACAGGGGACAAACACCGGGGAGCTGTTTTTT
TRBJ2-3,once,TRBD2,TRBV10-3,CAINPGLGGTDTQYF,TGTGCCATCAACCCGGGACTAGGGGGAACAGATACGCAGTATTTT
TRBJ2-5,NA,NA,TRBV7-2,CASSLAGETQYF,TGTGCCAGCAGCTTAGCGGGTGAGACCCAGTACTTC
TRBJ2-5,NA,NA,TRBV18,CASSPTRLETQYF,TGTGCCAGCTCACCTACTAGGCTGGAGACCCAGTACTTC
TRBJ2-7,NA,NA,TRBV11-2,CASSPENYEQYF,TGTGCCAGCAGCCCAGAGAACTACGAGCAGTACTTC
TRBJ2-2,NA,NA,TRBV5-1,CASSPTNYLNTGELFF,TGCGCCAGCAGCCCGACAAACTACCTCAACACCGGGGAGCTGTTTTTT
TRBJ2-2,NA,NA,TRBV27,CASSFTGELFF,TGTGCCAGCAGTTTCACCGGGGAGCTGTTTTTT
TRBJ2-7,NA,TRBD1,TRBV6-5,CASSYSTGQGAYEQYF,TGTGCCAGCAGTTACTCGACAGGCCAGGGGGCCTACGAGCAGTACTTC
TRBJ2-2,NA,NA,TRBV14,CASSQVRVGELFF,TGTGCCAGCAGCCAAGTCAGGGTCGGGGAGCTGTTTTTT
TRBJ1-2,NA,TRBD1,TRBV11-2,CASSLAGGTGAGYTF,TGTGCCAGCAGCTTAGCTGGGGGAACAGGGGCGGGCTACACCTTC
TRBJ1-2,NA,TRBD1,TRBV6-5,CASSYDGQAFYGYTF,TGTGCCAGCAGTTACGACGGACAGGCGTTCTATGGCTACACCTTC
TRBJ2-5,NA,NA,TRBV7-8,CASSPAGYQETQYF,TGTGCCAGCAGCCCTGCGGGGTACCAAGAGACCCAGTACTTC
TRBJ1-2,NA,NA,TRBV29-1,CSGLDSNYGYTF,TGCAGCGGCCTAGACAGTAACTATGGCTACACCTTC
TRBJ1-5,few,TRBD1,TRBV6-1,CASIRTGGLQPQHF,TGTGCCAGCATACGGACAGGGGGCCTTCAGCCCCAGCATTTT
TRBJ1-1,once,NA,TRBV5-1,CASSPGPGTGNTEAFF,TGCGCCAGCAGCCCCGGGCCCGGGACGGGGAACACTGAAGCTTTCTTT
TRBJ2-5,NA,TRBD1,TRBV5-1,CASSPAPGGETQYF,TGCGCCAGCAGCCCGGCCCCAGGGGGAGAGACCCAGTACTTC
TRBJ2-1,once,TRBD2,TRBV7-6,CASSLGGGRVVSEQFF,TGTGCCAGCAGCTTAGGAGGCGGGAGGGTGGTCAGTGAGCAGTTCTTC
TRBJ1-2,NA,TRBD1,TRBV5-6,CASSGPGQGISGYTF,TGTGCCAGCAGCGGACCGGGACAGGGAATTAGTGGCTACACCTTC
TRBJ2-1,NA,TRBD2,TRBV28,CASRTTGRGEDEQFF,TGTGCCAGCAGGACGACTGGGCGGGGGGAGGATGAGCAGTTCTTC
TRBJ2-7,NA,TRBD2,TRBV6-5,CASRPTSGRAGEQYF,TGTGCCAGCAGGCCTACTAGCGGGAGGGCCGGAGAGCAGTACTTC
TRBJ2-7,many,TRBD1,TRBV6-5,CASTSGGNVEQYF,TGTGCCAGCACCTCAGGGGGAAACGTCGAGCAGTACTTC
TRBJ1-1,NA,NA,TRBV11-3,CASSLDGSRTEAFF,TGTGCCAGCAGCTTAGATGGGTCGAGAACTGAAGCTTTCTTT
TRBJ1-5,NA,NA,TRBV2,CASSEVRGSNQPQHF,TGTGCCAGCAGTGAAGTTCGTGGGAGCAATCAGCCCCAGCATTTT
TRBJ2-3,NA,TRBD2,TRBV7-2,CASSPELHTGGVQYF,TGTGCCAGCAGCCCGGAGCTGCACACGGGGGGTGTGCAGTATTTT
TRBJ2-1,NA,TRBD2,TRBV4-1,CASSQGTSGTTSYNEQFF,TGCGCCAGCAGCCAAGGGACTAGCGGGACGACCTCCTACAATGAGCAGTTCTTC
TRBJ2-1,NA,NA,TRBV12-5,CASAGSLAGAYNEQFF,TGTGCTAGTGCCGGCAGCTTGGCGGGGGCGTACAATGAGCAGTTCTTC
TRBJ1-5,once,NA,TRBV6-6,CASSYSPWQPQHF,TGTGCCAGCAGTTACTCCCCATGGCAGCCCCAGCATTTT
TRBJ1-5,NA,NA,TRBV5-1,CASSLEGQRNQPQHF,TGCGCCAGCAGCTTGGAAGGCCAGCGTAATCAGCCCCAGCATTTT
TRBJ1-2,NA,TRBD1,TRBV4-2,CASSQVPGGGGGHGYTF,TGTGCCAGCAGCCAAGTCCCCGGTGGAGGAGGGGGCCATGGCTACACCTTC
TRBJ2-3,NA,NA,TRBV7-9,CAVGRGRRTDTQYF,TGTGCCGTCGGTCGGGGGCGGCGCACAGATACGCAGTATTTT
TRBJ2-5,NA,TRBD1,TRBV29-1,CSVAGTGRQETQYF,TGCAGCGTTGCTGGGACAGGCCGGCAAGAGACCCAGTACTTC
TRBJ1-2,many,NA,TRBV2,CASRRDYGYTF,TGTGCCAGCCGACGGGACTATGGCTACACCTTC
TRBJ1-2,few,NA,TRBV6-5,CATSPEGLTDYGYTF,TGTGCCACCAGTCCAGAGGGCCTAACGGACTATGGCTACACCTTC
TRBJ1-5,few,NA,TRBV4-3,CASSQDFGVDQPQHF,TGCGCCAGCAGCCAAGATTTCGGGGTCGATCAGCCCCAGCATTTT
TRBJ2-5,NA,TRBD1,TRBV19,CASSTSGTEGETQYF,TGTGCCAGTAGCACTTCCGGGACAGAAGGAGAGACCCAGTACTTC
TRBJ2-2,NA,NA,TRBV18,CASSPPGITTGELFF,TGTGCCAGCTCACCCCCGGGTATTACTACCGGGGAGCTGTTTTTT
TRBJ2-1,few,TRBD2,TRBV11-2,CASSLVVSGGSYNEQFF,TGTGCCAGCAGCTTAGTTGTTAGCGGGGGCTCCTACAATGAGCAGTTCTTC
TRBJ2-3,NA,NA,TRBV29-1,CSATWGGTDTQYF,TGCAGCGCCACGTGGGGGGGCACAGATACGCAGTATTTT
TRBJ1-6,NA,NA,TRBV5-1,CASSLAGPRDNSPLHF,TGCGCCAGCAGCTTGGCAGGGCCAAGGGACAATTCACCCCTCCACTTT
TRBJ1-5,NA,TRBD1,TRBV19,CAAQGAVGISNQPQHF,TGTGCCGCCCAGGGGGCGGTGGGGATAAGCAATCAGCCCCAGCATTTT
TRBJ2-7,NA,NA,TRBV6-5,CASKFGALVHEQYF,TGTGCCAGCAAGTTTGGGGCCCTTGTCCACGAGCAGTACTTC
TRBJ1-1,NA,TRBD1,TRBV5-5,CASGQPGQAEAFF,TGTGCCAGCGGCCAACCGGGACAGGCTGAAGCTTTCTTT
TRBJ2-2,NA,NA,TRBV27,CASRGWGNTGELFF,TGTGCCAGCAGGGGATGGGGTAACACCGGGGAGCTGTTTTTT
TRBJ1-5,few,TRBD1,TRBV19,CATEDRGSNQPQHF,TGTGCCACAGAGGACAGGGGGAGCAATCAGCCCCAGCATTTT
TRBJ1-5,few,NA,TRBV4-1,CASSQDWVGPNQPQHF,TGCGCCAGCAGCCAAGATTGGGTTGGTCCAAATCAGCCCCAGCATTTT
TRBJ2-1,NA,NA,TRBV9,CASSQSRDFSYNEQFF,TGTGCCAGCAGCCAAAGTAGGGACTTCTCCTACAATGAGCAGTTCTTC
TRBJ1-2,NA,NA,TRBV28,CASRPEHGYTF,TGTGCCAGCAGACCCGAACACGGCTACACCTTC
TRBJ2-1,NA,NA,TRBV4-2,CASSQDHGHNEQFF,TGTGCCAGCAGCCAAGATCACGGTCACAATGAGCAGTTCTTC
TRBJ2-7,NA,TRBD1,TRBV11-2,CASSLDRDRDYEQYF,TGTGCCAGCAGCTTAGACCGCGACAGGGACTACGAGCAGTACTTC